The 4 T cell receptor beta chains below were found in one sample sequenced in a study of identical twins. TCRdb re-called the 5' RACE reads through MiXCR, storing one row per CDR3 protein. The sample records roughly 1,500,000 distinct CDR3 sequences, around 33% being singletons. The sample taken for sequencing was cord blood. The receptor source for this set is a newborn girl in good health.

This clonotype was picked up a small number of times. The chain has TRBV14 and TRBJ2-1; TRBD2 matches at 8 bases. The V and J ends lost 1 base and 3 bases, in that order; junction bases with no gene match: 11. CDR1 is SGHDN and CDR2 is FVKESK in the germline V gene. CDR3 length: 18 amino acids. As DNA, the CDR3 is TGTGCCAGCAGCCAAGTTTTTTTGATCCGGGAGGGCTACAATGAGCAGTTCTTC. Residues: CASSQVFLIREGYNEQFF. Supplemented by reference TRBV14 and TRBJ2-1, the full variable domain reads EAGVTQFPSHSVIEKGQTVTLRCDPISGHDNLYWYRRVMGKEIKFLLHFVKESKQDESGMPNNRFLAERTGGTYSTLKVQPAELEDSGVYFCASSQVFLIREGYNEQFFGPGTRLTVL.

The V gene is TRBV6-5, the J gene TRBJ2-7; TRBD2 aligns across 8 bases. Germline loops: CDR1 MNHEY, CDR2 SVGAGI. CDR3 size: 14 residues. Unmatched junction bases numbered 9, after V lost 5 bases and J lost 6 bases. The CDR3 sequence is CASSRTSSRSEQYF. CDR3 bases: TGTGCCAGCAGTCGGACTAGCAGTCGTTCCGAGCAGTACTTC.

In the case of this clonotype: A much larger clonotype is one base distant, so this may be a read error. This chain uses TRBV5-1 with TRBJ2-5; possible D gene TRBD1, 5 bases. V was pared by 2 bases and J by 11 bases, with 22 bases between. The CDR3 is 15 amino acids. The V gene's germline CDR1 is SGHRS and CDR2 YFSETQ. This CDR3 is CASSLPTRGLNEQYF. In DNA form, the CDR3 reads TGCGCCAGCAGCTTACCGACAAGGGGCCTCAATGAGCAGTACTTC.

This clonotype turned up a few times. This chain joins TRBV6-1 and TRBJ2-4; D unclear. CDR3 length: 13 amino acids. V lost 0 bases and J 9 bases, leaving 9 bases between the germline ends. CDR1 and CDR2 from the germline V gene are MNHNS and SASEGT. Here the CDR3 DNA reads TGTGCCAGCAGTGAAGCCGGTCCAGTCATTCAGTACTTC. It specifies CASSEAGPVIQYF.